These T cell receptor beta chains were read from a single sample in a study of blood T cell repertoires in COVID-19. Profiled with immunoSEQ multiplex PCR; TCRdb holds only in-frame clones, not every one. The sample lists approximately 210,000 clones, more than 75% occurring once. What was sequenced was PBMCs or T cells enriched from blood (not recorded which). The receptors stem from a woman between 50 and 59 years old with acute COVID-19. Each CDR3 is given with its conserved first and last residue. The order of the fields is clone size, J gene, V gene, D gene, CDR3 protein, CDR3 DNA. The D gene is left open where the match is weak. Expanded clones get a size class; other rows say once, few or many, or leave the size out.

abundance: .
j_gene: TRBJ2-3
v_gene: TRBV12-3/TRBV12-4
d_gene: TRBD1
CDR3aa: CASSLDRVDTQYF
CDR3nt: TGTGCCAGCAGCCTTGACAGGGTCGATACGCAGTATTTT

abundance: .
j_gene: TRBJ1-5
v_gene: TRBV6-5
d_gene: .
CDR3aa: CASTQTDSNQPQHF
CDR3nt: TGTGCCAGCACCCAAACAGATAGCAATCAGCCCCAGCATTTT

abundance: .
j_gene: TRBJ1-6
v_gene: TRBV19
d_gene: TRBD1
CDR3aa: CASRDRVDSPLHF
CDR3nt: TGTGCCAGTAGGGACAGGGTAGATTCACCCCTCCACTTT

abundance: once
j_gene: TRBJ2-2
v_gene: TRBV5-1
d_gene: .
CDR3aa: CASSFQGYNTGELFF
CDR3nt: TGCGCCAGCAGCTTTCAGGGGTACAACACCGGGGAGCTGTTTTTT

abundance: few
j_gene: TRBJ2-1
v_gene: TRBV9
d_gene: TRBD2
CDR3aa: CASSVEAGGAGEQFF
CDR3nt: TGTGCCAGCAGCGTAGAAGCGGGGGGGGCCGGTGAGCAGTTCTTC

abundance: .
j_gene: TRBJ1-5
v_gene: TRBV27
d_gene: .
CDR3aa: CASRLLTAIGGNQPQHF
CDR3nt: TGTGCCAGCAGACTACTGACAGCCATCGGCGGCAATCAGCCCCAGCATTTT

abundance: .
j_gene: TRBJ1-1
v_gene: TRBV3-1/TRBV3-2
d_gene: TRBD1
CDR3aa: CASSDRQGPNTEAFF
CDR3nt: TGTGCCAGCAGCGACAGACAGGGACCAAACACTGAAGCTTTCTTT

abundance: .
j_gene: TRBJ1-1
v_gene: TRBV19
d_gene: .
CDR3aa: CASSPLSRETEAFF
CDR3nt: TGTGCCAGTTCGCCCTTAAGTCGGGAGACTGAAGCTTTCTTT

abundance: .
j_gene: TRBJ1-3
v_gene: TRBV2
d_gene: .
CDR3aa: CASSDNPGNTIYF
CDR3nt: TGTGCCAGCAGTGACAATCCTGGAAACACCATATATTTT

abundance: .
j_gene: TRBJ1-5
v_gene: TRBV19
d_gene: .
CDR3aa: CASTLEGNQPQHF
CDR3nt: TGTGCCAGTACTCTGGAGGGCAATCAGCCCCAGCATTTT

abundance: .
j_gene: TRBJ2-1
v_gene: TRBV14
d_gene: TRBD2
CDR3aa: CASSPRLGAGRNNEQFF
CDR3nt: TGTGCCAGCAGCCCCCGATTGGGAGCGGGGCGAAACAATGAGCAGTTCTTC

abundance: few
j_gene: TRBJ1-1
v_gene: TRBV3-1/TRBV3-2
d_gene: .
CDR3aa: CASRGTTGNTEAFF
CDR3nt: TGTGCCAGCAGAGGTACGACAGGGAACACTGAAGCTTTCTTT

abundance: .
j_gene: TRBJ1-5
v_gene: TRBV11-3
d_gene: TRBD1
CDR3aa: CASSQGDNQPQHF
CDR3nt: TGTGCCAGCAGTCAGGGGGACAATCAGCCCCAGCATTTT

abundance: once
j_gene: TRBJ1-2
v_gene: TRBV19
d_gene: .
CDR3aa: CASRWGGTAAGYTF
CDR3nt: TGTGCCAGTAGGTGGGGGGGTACGGCTGCTGGCTACACCTTC

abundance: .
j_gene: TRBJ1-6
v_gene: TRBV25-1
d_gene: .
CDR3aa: CASTGSSYNSPLHF
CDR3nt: TGTGCCAGCACTGGGAGCTCCTATAATTCACCCCTCCACTTT

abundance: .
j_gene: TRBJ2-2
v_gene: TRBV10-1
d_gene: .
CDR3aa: CASAARDSGGELFF
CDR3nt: TGCGCCAGCGCCGCGCGGGACTCGGGCGGGGAGCTGTTTTTT

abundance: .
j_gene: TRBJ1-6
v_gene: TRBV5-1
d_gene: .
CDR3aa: CASTAGAGHNSPLHF
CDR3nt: TGCGCCAGCACCGCTGGCGCAGGGCACAATTCACCCCTCCACTTT

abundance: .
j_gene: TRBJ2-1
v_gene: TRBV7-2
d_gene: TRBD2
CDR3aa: CASSGLAGGPWNEQFF
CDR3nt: TGTGCCAGCAGCGGGTTAGCGGGGGGGCCGTGGAATGAGCAGTTCTTC

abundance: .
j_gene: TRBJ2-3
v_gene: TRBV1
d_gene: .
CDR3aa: CTSSRKDRVETDTQYF
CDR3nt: TGCACCAGCAGCCGGAAAGACAGGGTAGAGACAGATACGCAGTATTTT

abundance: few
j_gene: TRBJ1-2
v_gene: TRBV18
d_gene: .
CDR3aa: CASSPREDGYTF
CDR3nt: TGTGCCAGCTCACCCCGAGAAGATGGCTACACCTTC

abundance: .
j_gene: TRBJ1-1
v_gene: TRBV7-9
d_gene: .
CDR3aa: CASSLEDTDTEAFF
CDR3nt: TGTGCCAGCAGCTTAGAAGACACGGACACTGAAGCTTTCTTT

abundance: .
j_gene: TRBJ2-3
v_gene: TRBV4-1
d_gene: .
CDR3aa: CASSQDPPSTDTQYF
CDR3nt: TGCGCCAGCAGCCAAGATCCCCCTAGCACAGATACGCAGTATTTT

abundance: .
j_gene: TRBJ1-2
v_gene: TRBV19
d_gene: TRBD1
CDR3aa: CASRRTGANYGYTF
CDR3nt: TGTGCCAGTAGGCGGACAGGCGCTAACTATGGCTACACCTTC

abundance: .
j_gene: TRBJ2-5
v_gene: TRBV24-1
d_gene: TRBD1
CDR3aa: CATSDPTGAGETQYF
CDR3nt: TGTGCCACCAGTGACCCGACAGGGGCCGGTGAGACCCAGTACTTC

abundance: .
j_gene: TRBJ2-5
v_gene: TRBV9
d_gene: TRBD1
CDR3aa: CASSVAGTGEETQYF
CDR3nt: TGTGCCAGCAGCGTAGCTGGGACAGGGGAAGAGACCCAGTACTTC

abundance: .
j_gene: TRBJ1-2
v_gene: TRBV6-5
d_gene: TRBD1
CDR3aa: CASSSPGTGGHYGYTF
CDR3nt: TGTGCCAGCAGTTCCCCCGGCACAGGGGGTCACTATGGCTACACCTTC

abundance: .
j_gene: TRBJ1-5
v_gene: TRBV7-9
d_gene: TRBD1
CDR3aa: CASSFGTARNQPQHF
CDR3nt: TGTGCCAGCAGCTTTGGGACAGCTAGAAATCAGCCCCAGCATTTT

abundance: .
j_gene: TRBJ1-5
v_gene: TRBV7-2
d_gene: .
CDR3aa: CASSLFRGDQPQHF
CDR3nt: TGTGCCAGCAGCTTATTCAGGGGTGATCAGCCCCAGCATTTT

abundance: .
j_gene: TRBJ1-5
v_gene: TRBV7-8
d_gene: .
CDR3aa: CASSLKGSRGWSNQPQHF
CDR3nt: TGTGCCAGCAGCTTAAAAGGGTCCCGGGGGTGGAGCAATCAGCCCCAGCATTTT

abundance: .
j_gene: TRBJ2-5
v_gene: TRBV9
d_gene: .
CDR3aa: CASSVGGRPQYF
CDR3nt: TGTGCCAGCAGCGTTGGGGGGAGACCCCAGTACTTC

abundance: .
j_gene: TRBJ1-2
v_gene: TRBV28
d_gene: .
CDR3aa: CASRAGGPYGYTF
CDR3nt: TGTGCCAGCAGGGCGGGGGGGCCCTATGGCTACACCTTC

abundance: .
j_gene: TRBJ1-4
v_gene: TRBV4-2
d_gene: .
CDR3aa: CASSPYPTDVNEKLFF
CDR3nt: TGTGCCAGCAGCCCGTACCCGACAGACGTTAATGAAAAACTGTTTTTT

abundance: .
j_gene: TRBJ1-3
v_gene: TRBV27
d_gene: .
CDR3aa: CASSPRRFSGNTIYF
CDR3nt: TGTGCCAGCAGTCCTCGGAGGTTCTCTGGAAACACCATATATTTT

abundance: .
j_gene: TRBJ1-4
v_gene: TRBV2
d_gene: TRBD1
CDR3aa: CATRTGVEKLFF
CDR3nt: TGTGCCACCCGTACAGGGGTTGAAAAACTGTTTTTT

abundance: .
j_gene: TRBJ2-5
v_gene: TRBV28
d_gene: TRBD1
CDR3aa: CASSFRDRGLQTQYF
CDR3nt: TGTGCCAGCAGTTTTCGGGACAGGGGCCTCCAGACCCAGTACTTC

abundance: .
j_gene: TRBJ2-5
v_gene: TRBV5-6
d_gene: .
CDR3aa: CASSMGVGETQYF
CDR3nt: TGTGCCAGCAGCATGGGAGTGGGCGAGACCCAGTACTTC

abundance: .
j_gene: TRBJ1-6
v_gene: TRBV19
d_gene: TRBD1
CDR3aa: CASSATGAGSPLHF
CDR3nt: TGTGCCAGTAGTGCAACAGGGGCAGGATCACCCCTCCACTTT

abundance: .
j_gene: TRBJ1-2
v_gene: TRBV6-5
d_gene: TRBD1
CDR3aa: CASSSTGQAYGYTF
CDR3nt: TGTGCCAGCAGTTCTACGGGACAGGCTTATGGCTACACCTTC

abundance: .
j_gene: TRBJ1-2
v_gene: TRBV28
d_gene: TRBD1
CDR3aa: CASSLPRQGPGYTF
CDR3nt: TGTGCCAGCAGTTTACCAAGACAGGGACCTGGCTACACCTTC

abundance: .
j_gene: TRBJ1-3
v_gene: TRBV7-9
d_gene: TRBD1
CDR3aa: CASSWGQGNTIYF
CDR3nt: TGTGCCAGCAGCTGGGGACAGGGAAACACCATATATTTT

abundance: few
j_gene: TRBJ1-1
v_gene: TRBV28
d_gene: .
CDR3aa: CASSRSGENTEAFF
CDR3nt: TGTGCCAGCAGCAGATCCGGGGAGAACACTGAAGCTTTCTTT

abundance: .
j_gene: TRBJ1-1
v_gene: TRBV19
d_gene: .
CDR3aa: CASNPTGQHTEAFF
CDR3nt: TGTGCCAGTAACCCTACCGGACAGCACACTGAAGCTTTCTTT

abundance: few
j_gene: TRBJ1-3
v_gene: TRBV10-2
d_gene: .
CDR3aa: CASSEMGGGNTIYF
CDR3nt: TGCGCCAGCAGTGAAATGGGAGGGGGAAACACCATATATTTT

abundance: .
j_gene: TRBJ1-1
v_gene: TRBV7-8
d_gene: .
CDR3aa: CASSASPESEAFF
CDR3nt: TGTGCCAGCAGCGCCTCACCGGAGTCTGAAGCTTTCTTT

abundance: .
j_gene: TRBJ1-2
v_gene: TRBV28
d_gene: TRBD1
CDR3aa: CASAETGGVSIHGYTF
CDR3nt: TGTGCCAGCGCCGAGACAGGGGGCGTCTCTATCCATGGCTACACCTTC

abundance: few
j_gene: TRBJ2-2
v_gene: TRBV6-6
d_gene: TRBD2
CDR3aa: CASSQFVWGAGAPEYTGELFF
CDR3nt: TGTGCCAGCAGCCAATTCGTCTGGGGAGCGGGGGCGCCGGAATACACCGGGGAGCTGTTTTTT

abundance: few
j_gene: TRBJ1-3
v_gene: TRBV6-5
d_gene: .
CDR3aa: CASRGASGNTIYF
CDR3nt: TGTGCCAGCCGCGGGGCTTCTGGAAACACCATATATTTT

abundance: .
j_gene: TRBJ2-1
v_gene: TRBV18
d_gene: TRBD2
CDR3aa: CASSPPGGTSAYNEQFF
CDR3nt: TGTGCCAGCTCACCACCGGGGGGGACTAGCGCTTACAATGAGCAGTTCTTC

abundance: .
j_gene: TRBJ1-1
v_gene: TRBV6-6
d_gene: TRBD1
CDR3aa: CASRRLHRGDEAFF
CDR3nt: TGTGCCAGCAGAAGATTGCACAGGGGCGATGAAGCTTTCTTT

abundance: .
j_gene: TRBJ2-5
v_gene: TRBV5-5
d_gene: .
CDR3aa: CASSSDPGRLETQYF
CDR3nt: TGTGCCAGCAGCTCCGATCCGGGTCGCCTAGAGACCCAGTACTTC

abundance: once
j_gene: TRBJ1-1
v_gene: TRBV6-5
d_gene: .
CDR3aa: CASTRYTEAFF
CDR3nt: TGTGCCAGCACCCGGTACACTGAAGCTTTCTTT

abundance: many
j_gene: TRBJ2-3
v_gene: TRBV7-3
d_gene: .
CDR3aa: CASSLTGGGTDTQYF
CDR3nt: TGTGCCAGCAGCTTAACAGGGGGTGGGACAGATACGCAGTATTTT

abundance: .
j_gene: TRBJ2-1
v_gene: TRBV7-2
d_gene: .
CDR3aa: CASSLEGVGGYNEQFF
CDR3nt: TGTGCCAGCAGCTTAGAAGGGGTCGGGGGCTACAATGAGCAGTTCTTC